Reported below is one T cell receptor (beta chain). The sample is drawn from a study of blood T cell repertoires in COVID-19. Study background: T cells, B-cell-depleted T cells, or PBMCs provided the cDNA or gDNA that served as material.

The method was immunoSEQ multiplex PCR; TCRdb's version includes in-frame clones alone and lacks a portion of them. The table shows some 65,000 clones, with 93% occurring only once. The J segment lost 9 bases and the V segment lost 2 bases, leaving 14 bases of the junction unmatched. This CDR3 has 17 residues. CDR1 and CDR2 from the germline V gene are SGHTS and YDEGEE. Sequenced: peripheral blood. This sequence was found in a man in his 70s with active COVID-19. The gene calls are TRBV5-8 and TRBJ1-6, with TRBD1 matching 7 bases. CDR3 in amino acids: CASSFSGQGEPRSPLHF. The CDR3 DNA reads TGTGCCAGCAGCTTTTCGGGGCAGGGGGAACCTCGTTCACCCCTCCACTTT.